This TCR beta chain was sequenced for a study of control samples from healthy donors and cancer patients. The CDR3 contains 16 residues. Germline V gene data show CDR1 as MGHRA and CDR2 as YSYEKL. V lost 4 bases, J lost 5 bases, and 7 bases stayed unmatched. Measured with immunoSEQ multiplex PCR; TCRdb has only the in-frame clones, and not every one. Of 70,000 or so clones listed, roughly 92% are singletons. Source material: blood. This sequence was found in a woman in her forties in good health. V is TRBV4-1 and J is TRBJ2-2, with 10 bases aligning to TRBD1. CDR3 bases: TGCGCCAGCAGCCGGCTCGGGGGACAGGGGACCGGGGAGCTGTTTTTT. It encodes CASSRLGGQGTGELFF.